Sequencing of this TCR beta chain was carried out in a study of T cells expressing NK-cell markers. TCRdb re-analyzed the 5' RACE reads; it lists each CDR3 protein once, without DNA. The sample includes about 190,000 distinct CDR3 sequences. This CDR3 is 15 amino acids long. CDR1 and CDR2 from the germline V gene are SEHNR and FQNEAQ (reference sequence). The sequence was obtained from a man aged 18-69 years in good health. Material for sequencing was blood T cells: a sorted CD56 or NKG2C T cell subset, CD4+ or CD8+ T cells, or bulk PBMC T cells (not recorded which). The V and J genes are TRBV7-9 and TRBJ1-6; TCRdb's D call, TRBD1, is unchecked because there is no DNA. The CDR3 loop reads CASSATGPDNSPLHF.